The clone carrying this T cell receptor beta chain occurred many times. As yet, its antigen is unknown. Germline loops: CDR1 SQVTM, CDR2 ANQGSEA. The CDR3 consists of 13 residues. With V trimmed by 4 bases and J by 7 bases, 5 bases remained unmatched. PCR was performed a second time for about 7 to 12 cycles using a sample-barcoded 5' primer and a J-beta primer mix. TCRdb redid the calling of the 5' RACE reads with MiXCR, one entry per CDR3 protein. This sample carries 1.5 million to 2 million distinct CDR3 sequences, approximately 32% of them seen once, and the ten largest clones take about 11%. This entry is derived from a study of blood T cells in healthy people across ages. Study-level information: About one barcoded TCR beta cDNA was captured per two T cells. Points from the study as a whole: Diversity figures based on one million T cells were deemed too low. Because sorting was not performed, PBMCs prevented conclusive naive versus antigen-experienced comparison.

The sample taken for sequencing was blood. This receptor was identified in a woman aged 25 to 39 in good health. This chain connects TRBV29-1 to TRBJ2-5; 11 bases are a match to TRBD2. Written as DNA, the CDR3 is TGCAGCGTTGGACGGACTAGCGGGCGGACCCAGTACTTC. The encoded protein is CSVGRTSGRTQYF.